This passage covers 26 T cell receptor beta chains from one sample sequenced in a study of read filtering for tumor transcriptome and immune sequencing. This library used roughly 430 ng RNA and molecular barcoded adaptors spanning alpha/delta and beta/gamma chains. TCRdb ran MiXCR on the reads and lists one entry per CDR3 protein. The table lists some 120,000 distinct CDR3 sequences, over 10% of them singletons, with about 11% in the top ten. Sequencing was done on a sample of a population of CD138-negative cells sorted from bone marrow. These receptors originate from a donor aged 40 or older with multiple myeloma.

The rearrangement uses TRBV7-9 and TRBJ1-2, with 9 bases aligning to TRBD1. V lost 5 bases, J lost 4 bases, and 11 bases stayed unmatched. The CDR3 runs to 16 residues. Germline V lookup: CDR1 SEHNR, CDR2 FQNEAQ (reference sequence). The CDR3 sequence: CASSPAGTGWIYGYTF. In nucleotides, the CDR3 is TGTGCCAGCAGCCCAGCTGGGACAGGGTGGATCTATGGCTACACCTTC.

This clonotype was seen ten or more times. V usage is TRBV29-1 and J usage is TRBJ1-5, with 7 bases lining up with TRBD1. Germline values: CDR1 SQVTM, CDR2 ANQGSEA. The V and J ends lost 4 bases and 3 bases, in that order; junction bases with no gene match: 9. This CDR3 region has 15 residues. CDR3 DNA: TGCAGCGTTGTCGGTCAGGGGGATCCCAATCAGCCCCAGCATTTT. This encodes CSVVGQGDPNQPQHF.

V and J are TRBV5-5 and TRBJ2-7; 7 bases match TRBD1. This CDR3 comprises 13 residues. V shed 6 bases, J shed 3 bases, and the junction held 6 bases outside the gene matches. Germline V CDR1 and CDR2: SGHKS, YYEKEE (reference sequence). The chain's CDR3 is CASNYGTVYEQYF. CDR3 DNA sequence: TGTGCCAGCAACTACGGGACAGTCTACGAGCAGTACTTC.

This clonotype was seen at least ten times. This chain links TRBV6-5 with TRBJ1-1, with D unclear. The CDR3 sequence is 13 residues long. Trimming took off 4 bases at V and 0 bases at J, with 6 bases between the two ends. CDR1 MNHEY and CDR2 SVGAGI come from the germline V gene. CDR3 in DNA: TGTGCCAGCAGTTTCGGCCTGAACACTGAAGCTTTCTTT. Its protein product is CASSFGLNTEAFF.

The gene calls are TRBV5-5 and TRBJ1-1; 7 bases line up with TRBD1. With 0 bases clipped from V and 4 bases from J, the junction kept 6 bases outside the gene matches. The CDR3 runs 15 residues. Per the germline V gene, CDR1 is SGHKS and CDR2 is YYEKEE (reference sequence). The CDR3 is CASSLDGTVGTEAFF. CDR3 bases: TGTGCCAGCAGCTTGGACGGGACAGTGGGCACTGAAGCTTTCTTT.

At least ten counts were recorded for this clonotype. The chain couples TRBV7-2 to TRBJ2-2; D uncertain. There are 16 residues in the CDR3. Looked up from germline, CDR1 is SGHTA and CDR2 is FQGNSA. Trimming shortened V by 4 bases and J by 2 bases, and 14 bases separated the two germline ends. The CDR3 sequence: CASSSRRMRNTGELFF. The DNA for the CDR3 is TGTGCCAGCAGCTCGCGGCGAATGAGAAACACCGGGGAGCTGTTTTTT.

In its sample, this clonotype was seen many times. V gene TRBV10-3 combines with J gene TRBJ2-5, with 7 nucleotides matching TRBD2. Germline loops: CDR1 ENHRY, CDR2 SYGVKD. V trimming: 0 bases; J trimming: 5 bases; junction bases outside the gene matches: 12. This CDR3 comprises 17 residues. Here the CDR3 DNA reads TGTGCCATCAGTGAGTCGATCGTACAGGAGGGAGGGGAGACCCAGTACTTC. Translation: CAISESIVQEGGETQYF.

In its sample, this clonotype was seen many times. This chain connects TRBV11-3 to TRBJ1-4, with TRBD1 matching 9 bases. Trimming at V came to 5 bases and at J to 8 bases, leaving 6 bases not matched to a gene. This CDR3 region has 14 residues. CDR1 and CDR2 (germline): SGHNT, YENEEA. CDR3 sequence reads: CASSPGQGREKLFF. The CDR3 DNA sequence: TGTGCCAGCAGCCCGGGACAGGGTCGCGAAAAACTGTTTTTT.

The chain employs TRBV7-6 and TRBJ2-6; 9 positions match TRBD1. The CDR3 covers 18 residues. J gave up 0 bases and V 5 bases, and 8 bases lay outside the gene matches. Germline lookup yields CDR1 SGHVS and CDR2 FNYEAQ. The CDR3 sequence: CASSRPRTGDSGANVLTF. For the CDR3, the DNA is TGTGCCAGCAGCCGCCCCCGGACAGGGGACTCTGGGGCCAACGTCCTGACTTTC.

This clonotype was seen ten or more times. V is TRBV6-5 and J is TRBJ2-7; 9 bases match TRBD2. From germline, CDR1 is MNHEY and CDR2 SVGAGI. The CDR3 is made up of 15 amino acids. J was trimmed by 4 bases and V by 2 bases; bases with no gene match: 6. The CDR3 spells CASSYTLAGTYEQYF. CDR3 coding DNA: TGTGCCAGCAGTTACACCCTAGCGGGAACTTACGAGCAGTACTTC.

This clonotype was seen at least ten times. The J gene is TRBJ2-2, the V gene TRBV28; no definite D call. With 4 bases removed from V and 6 bases from J, the gap between germline ends came to 9 bases. Germline V gene data show CDR1 as MDHEN and CDR2 as SYDVKM. The CDR3 extends over 13 amino acids. This CDR3 is CASSSPLAGELFF. Written as DNA, the CDR3 is TGTGCCAGCAGTTCTCCCCTGGCCGGGGAGCTGTTTTTT.

The CDR3 here is CASGPAATDTEAFF. In DNA, the CDR3 is TGCGCCAGCGGCCCCGCGGCCACCGACACTGAAGCTTTCTTT. V is TRBV5-1 and J is TRBJ1-1; D unresolved. V was shortened by 7 bases and J by 3 bases, with 16 bases between the two germline ends. The CDR3 consists of 14 residues. The germline V gene encodes CDR1 SGHRS and CDR2 YFSETQ.

This clonotype was seen repeatedly, ten times or more. The chain couples TRBV29-1 to TRBJ2-7, with 8 bases aligning to TRBD1. Germline CDR1 SQVTM, CDR2 ANQGSEA. V was pared by 5 bases and J by 1 base, with 7 bases of the junction left unmatched. The CDR3 loop spans 14 amino acids. The CDR3 is CSVSTGGVSYEQYF. As DNA, the CDR3 is TGCAGCGTTTCCACAGGGGGTGTTTCCTACGAGCAGTACTTC.

At least ten counts were recorded for this clonotype. The gene calls are TRBV10-3 and TRBJ1-5; 8 nucleotides line up with TRBD1. Germline loops: CDR1 ENHRY, CDR2 SYGVKD. The CDR3 has 15 amino acids. V lost 1 base, J lost 2 bases, and 1 base stayed unmatched. Here the CDR3 DNA reads TGTGCCATCAGTGAGTTGGGACAGGGCAATCAGCCCCAGCATTTT. As protein: CAISELGQGNQPQHF.

This clonotype was found many times. The V gene is TRBV5-1, the J gene TRBJ2-6; maybe TRBD2 (6 bases). The CDR3 extends over 18 amino acids. The V and J ends lost 1 base and 2 bases respectively, with 16 bases between them. Germline loops: CDR1 SGHRS, CDR2 YFSETQ. CDR3: CASSLFGRYFTGANVLTF. The CDR3, as DNA: TGCGCCAGCAGCTTGTTCGGGAGATACTTTACTGGGGCCAACGTCCTGACTTTC.

This clonotype was seen ten or more times. The genes are TRBV12-5 and TRBJ1-1; 8 bases align to TRBD1. The V gene's germline CDR1 is LGHNT and CDR2 FRNRAP. This CDR3 spans 15 amino acids. V dropped 6 bases and J dropped 1; count of bases not matched to a gene: 7. CDR3 bases: TGTGCTAGTGGCCCAGGGGGCGCGACGAACACTGAAGCTTTCTTT. This gives the protein CASGPGGATNTEAFF.

Turning to this clonotype: Sequence at one end of the junction differs from germline and may be a read error. CDR3 sequence (DNA): TGCGCCAGCGGTTACCGGGCAGGGGTCAATCAGCCCCAGCATTTT. Amino acids: CASGYRAGVNQPQHF. The chain recombines TRBV6-5 with TRBJ1-5; a possible D gene is TRBD1 (6 bases). This CDR3 is built from 15 residues. CDR1 is MNHEY and CDR2 is SVGAGI in the germline V gene.

This clonotype turned up a few times. A read error is likely, as this CDR3 ends without the conserved phenylalanine or tryptophan. The J gene is TRBJ2-5, the V gene TRBV5-1; D is uncertain. The V gene's germline CDR1 is SGHRS and CDR2 YFSETQ. This CDR3 has 14 residues. The germline V and J ends were trimmed by 2 bases and 5 bases, with 13 bases remaining between them. The CDR3 DNA sequence: TGCGCCAGCAGCTTTCTGGTCAGTGAGGAGACCCAGTACTCC. It encodes CASSFLVSEETQYS.

A remark on this clonotype: The junction and the germline gene differ at one end; a read error may be behind it. This chain uses TRBV6-5 with TRBJ1-4, with 10 nucleotides matching TRBD1. The germline V gene encodes CDR1 MNHEY and CDR2 SVGAGI. CDR3 size: 14 residues. CDR3 coding DNA: TGTGCCAGCAGGACAGGGGGCGGGGATGAAAAGCTGTTTTTT. It specifies CASRTGGGDEKLFF.

The V gene is TRBV5-8, the J gene TRBJ1-2, with D possibly TRBD1 on 5 matching bases. The CDR3 consists of 14 residues. The V gene lost 0 bases and the J gene lost 4 bases, with 10 bases spanning the gap. CDR1 and CDR2 from the germline V gene are SGHTS and YDEGEE. The CDR3 region is CASSLAGQTYGYTF. The CDR3 DNA reads TGTGCCAGCAGCTTGGCGGGGCAGACCTATGGCTACACCTTC.

Ten or more counts support this clonotype. V and J are TRBV5-6 and TRBJ1-4, with 12 positions matching TRBD1. The CDR3 is 15 residues long. Per the germline V gene, CDR1 is SGHDT and CDR2 is YYEEEE. The trim removed 3 bases at V and 7 bases at J, leaving 4 bases unmatched. CDR3 sequence reads: CASSSPGQGAEKLFF. The CDR3 DNA reads TGTGCCAGCAGCTCACCGGGACAGGGGGCTGAAAAACTGTTTTTT.

This clonotype has at least ten counts. The CDR3 sequence is CASIPLGRENSPLHF. The CDR3, as DNA: TGTGCCAGCATTCCACTTGGGAGAGAGAATTCACCCCTCCACTTT. This rearrangement joins TRBV27 to TRBJ1-6, with no clear D. The V end was cut by 7 bases, the J end by 7 bases, with 17 bases between. The V gene's germline CDR1 is MNHEY and CDR2 SMNVEV (reference sequence). The CDR3 has 15 amino acids.

Comments on this clonotype: This may stem from a read error, because a much larger clone lies one nucleotide away. This chain joins TRBV3-1 and TRBJ1-1, with a possible D match to TRBD1 (5 bases). Per germline, CDR1 LGHDT and CDR2 YNNKEL (reference sequence). This CDR3 is built from 16 residues. CDR3 region: CASSQEGRVLGTEASF. As DNA, the CDR3 is TGTGCCAGCAGCCAGGAGGGGCGGGTGTTAGGTACTGAAGCTTCCTTT.

This clonotype has more than one count but fewer than ten. The chain recombines TRBV10-3 with TRBJ1-3; 8 positions match TRBD1. This CDR3 has 13 amino acids. From germline, CDR1 is ENHRY and CDR2 SYGVKD. Trimming cost V 5 bases and J 8 bases; bases outside gene matches: 5. This chain's CDR3 is CAISRQGTDTIYF. DNA for the CDR3: TGTGCCATCAGTCGACAGGGGACGGACACCATATATTTT.

This clonotype showed up just a few times. Compared with germline, one end of the junction differs, possibly owing to a read error. The V call is TRBV27, the J call TRBJ1-1; 7 bases are shared with TRBD1. Per the germline V gene, CDR1 is MNHEY and CDR2 is SMNVEV (reference sequence). The CDR3 is 13 residues long. The CDR3 nucleotides are TGTGCCAGCAGACAGGACAGGAACACTGAAGCTTCCTTT. It translates to CASRQDRNTEASF.

This clonotype was seen ten or more times. The V and J genes are TRBV3-1 and TRBJ1-1; no reliable D call. This CDR3 comprises 14 residues. Trimming pared 1 base from V and 5 bases from J, leaving 11 bases between. CDR1 is LGHDT and CDR2 is YNNKEL in the germline V gene (reference sequence). This CDR3 reads CASSQARSGTEAFF. The CDR3 coding sequence is TGTGCCAGCAGCCAAGCCCGCTCGGGGACTGAAGCTTTCTTT.